What follows are 6 T cell receptor beta chains derived from one specimen sequenced in a study of T cells in Graves' hyperthyroidism and ophthalmopathy. Authors of the study amplified TCR beta CDR3 regions from RNA transcripts. Primed by the HTBI set, a first-round RT-PCR was run on the TCR CDR3. TCRdb re-derived calls from the multiplex PCR reads in MiXCR, one entry per CDR3 protein. The sample has some 500,000 distinct CDR3 sequences; roughly 16% are singletons. The sequenced material came from blood. All receptors derive from a young woman with Graves' ophthalmopathy.

The chain combines TRBV28 with TRBJ1-4, with a weak D call TRBD1 (5 bases). Germline assignment: CDR1 MDHEN and CDR2 SYDVKM. This CDR3 comprises 14 residues. The germline V and J ends were trimmed by 7 bases and 8 bases, with 17 bases remaining between them. CDR3 bases: TGTGCCAGCACTGTTTGGGGACTGCAGGAAAAACTGTTTTTT. This gives the protein CASTVWGLQEKLFF. The variable domain in full, with the rest retrieved from reference TRBV28 and TRBJ1-4, is DVKVTQSSRYLVKRTGEKVFLECVQDMDHENMFWYRQDPGLGLRLIYFSYDVKMKEKGDIPEGYSVSREKKERFSLILESASTNQTSMYLCASTVWGLQEKLFFGSGTQLSVL.

This clonotype has at least ten counts. The chain links TRBV7-8 to TRBJ2-1, with TRBD1 matching over 9 bases. CDR3 length equals 12 residues. V lost 5 bases to trimming and J lost 10 bases; unmatched junction nucleotides: 3. CDR1 is SGHVS and CDR2 is FQNEAQ in the germline V gene. CDR3 region: CASSIGTGEQFF. The DNA for the CDR3 is TGTGCCAGCAGCATAGGGACAGGGGAGCAGTTCTTC. The complete variable domain, with remaining parts taken from reference TRBV7-8 and TRBJ2-1, reads GAGVSQSPRYKVAKRGQDVALRCDPISGHVSLFWYQQALGQGPEFLTYFQNEAQLDKSGLPSDRFFAERPEGSVSTLKIQRTQQEDSAVYLCASSIGTGEQFFGPGTRLTVL.

This clonotype came up a few times. The V and J genes are TRBV27 and TRBJ2-3, with TRBD1 as a possible D gene (5 bases). CDR1 MNHEY and CDR2 SMNVEV come from the germline V gene (reference sequence). Trimming removed 3 bases from V and 2 bases from J, with 9 bases in between. This CDR3 spans 14 amino acids. DNA of the CDR3: TGTGCCAGCAGTTTCCCAGGGCACACAGATACGCAGTATTTT. Translation gives CASSFPGHTDTQYF.

V is TRBV24-1 and J is TRBJ2-3; 7 bases map to TRBD2. This CDR3 is 14 amino acids long. Germline V lookup: CDR1 KGHDR, CDR2 SFDVKD. V was clipped by 7 bases and J by 1 base; unmatched bases: 4. The CDR3 spells CATRRGSRTDTQYF. In DNA form, the CDR3 reads TGTGCCACCAGGCGCGGGAGCCGCACAGATACGCAGTATTTT.

As DNA, the CDR3 is TGCAGTGCTAGGTCAGAGGAACTAGCGGGATACACCGGGGAGCTGTTTTTT. Translated: CSARSEELAGYTGELFF. V is TRBV20-1 and J is TRBJ2-2; 10 bases agree with TRBD2. The CDR3 spans 17 residues. The V segment lost 3 bases and the J segment 3 bases; nucleotides outside the gene matches: 10. Germline assignment: CDR1 DFQATT and CDR2 SNEGSKA (reference sequence).

This clonotype was observed many times. The V call is TRBV6-2 or TRBV6-3, the J call TRBJ2-5; D gene unclear. This CDR3 is built from 14 residues. Deletions cut 4 bases from V and 5 bases from J, with 14 bases between. The germline gives CDR1 MNHEY, CDR2 SVGEGT. For the CDR3, the DNA is TGTGCCAGCAGTTTCGACCGCCTTGGGGAGACCCAGTACTTC. As protein: CASSFDRLGETQYF.